Each of the 21 T cell receptor beta chains below was sequenced from the same sample in a study of brain T cells in children with intractable seizures. Produced via immunoSEQ multiplex PCR; TCRdb's table is partial and in-frame only. The sample has 300,000 to 400,000 clones, over 90% seen once; the top ten hold 4.5% to 7%. Stated time point: blood from clinic visit 5 months post-surgery; TSC patient then seizure free. Specimen: peripheral blood, collected 4 to 5 months after surgery. The receptor source for this set is a boy younger than two with tuberous sclerosis and intractable seizures.

This chain uses TRBV4-1 with TRBJ1-1; a weak D match, TRBD1 (5 bases). CDR1 MGHRA and CDR2 YSYEKL come from the germline V gene. Trimming took 1 base from V and 8 from J, leaving 14 bases between them. CDR3 size: 14 residues. CDR3 in amino acids: CASSQVGLGSEAFF. The CDR3 DNA follows: TGCGCCAGCAGCCAAGTGGGACTCGGGAGCGAAGCTTTCTTT.

This clone turned up a few times. The chain couples TRBV7-6 to TRBJ2-4; D is uncertain. Trimming took off 1 base at V and 1 base at J, with 17 bases between the two ends. From germline, CDR1 is SGHVS and CDR2 FNYEAQ. The CDR3 is 18 amino acids. CDR3: CASSLVSAVFQAKNIQYF. The CDR3 bases are TGTGCCAGCAGCTTAGTGTCAGCAGTTTTTCAGGCCAAAAACATTCAGTACTTC.

This clone was detected only a few times. V and J are TRBV6-5 and TRBJ1-6; 7 bases line up with TRBD1. There are 15 residues in the CDR3. V gave up 8 bases and J gave up 15 bases; unmatched junction bases: 19. Germline CDR1 and CDR2: MNHEY and SVGAGI. DNA for the CDR3: TGTGCCAGCTCCCTTGCCCGGGACAGAGCTCCAGACCTCCACTTT. Residues: CASSLARDRAPDLHF.

The chain joins TRBV7-9 to TRBJ2-7; D gene uncertain. V lost 5 bases and J lost 7, with 15 bases in between. Germline assignment: CDR1 SEHNR and CDR2 FQNEAQ (reference sequence). The CDR3 consists of 13 residues. The CDR3 sequence is CASSLENNLEQYF. The CDR3 nucleotides are TGTGCCAGCAGCCTAGAGAATAATCTGGAGCAGTACTTC.

The chain joins TRBV6-1 to TRBJ1-2; perhaps TRBD1 as D (5 bases). Germline-derived CDR1 and CDR2 are MNHNS and SASEGT. Trimming shortened V by 2 bases and J by 4 bases, and 14 bases separated the two germline ends. The CDR3 runs 15 residues. In DNA, the CDR3 is TGTGCCAGCAGTGAACAGGGCCTTCCTAGCTATGGCTACACCTTC. Translation: CASSEQGLPSYGYTF.

This clone has more than one count but fewer than ten. A junction boundary mismatches the germline segment, possibly from a read error. This rearrangement joins TRBV19 to TRBJ1-5, with D uncertain. The CDR3 has 13 amino acids. Germline assignment: CDR1 LNHDA and CDR2 SQIVND (reference sequence). The CDR3 sequence is CASRITGGQPQHF. The CDR3 nucleotides are TGTGCCAGTCGTATAACGGGTGGGCAGCCCCAGCATTTT.

In DNA form, the CDR3 reads TGTGCCAGCAGAGACCGGACAGGGGGCGGCGGCTACGAGCAGTACTTC. Amino acid sequence: CASRDRTGGGGYEQYF. The chain combines TRBV2 with TRBJ2-7, with 11 bases identical to TRBD1. CDR1 SNHLY and CDR2 FYNNEI come from the germline V gene. The CDR3 spans 16 residues. Germline trimming cut 6 bases from V and 3 bases from J; bases unmatched to any gene: 10.

CDR3 bases: TGTGCCAGCAGCTTAGATTGGGACAGGGACACTGAAGCTTTCTTT. Amino acids: CASSLDWDRDTEAFF. This chain uses TRBV11-2 with TRBJ1-1, with TRBD1 identical over 9 bases. The trim removed 0 bases at V and 3 bases at J, leaving 2 bases unmatched. The CDR3 runs 15 residues. CDR1 is SGHAT, CDR2 FQNNGV, per germline. Supplemented by reference TRBV11-2 and TRBJ1-1, the full variable domain reads EAGVAQSPRYKIIEKRQSVAFWCNPISGHATLYWYQQILGQGPKLLIQFQNNGVVDDSQLPKDRFSAERLKGVDSTLKIQPAKLEDSAVYLCASSLDWDRDTEAFFGQGTRLTVV.

The table lists this clone with a few counts. This chain uses TRBV7-9 with TRBJ2-7; D uncertain. V shed 2 bases and J shed 3 bases, with 8 bases lying between them. This CDR3 contains 13 residues. Germline assignment: CDR1 SEHNR and CDR2 FQNEAQ (reference sequence). The CDR3 DNA follows: TGTGCCAGCAGCTTAATCTCCAACTACGAGCAGTACTTC. It is translated as CASSLISNYEQYF.

The chain employs TRBV11-2 and TRBJ2-1; D ambiguous. This CDR3 is built from 11 residues. Trimming left V 5 bases short and J 8 bases short, with 7 bases between. Per germline, CDR1 SGHAT and CDR2 FQNNGV. The CDR3 loop is CASSPPDEQFF. In nucleotides, the CDR3 is TGTGCCAGCAGCCCTCCGGATGAGCAGTTCTTC.

The CDR3 nucleotides read TGTGCCAGCAGCGATGACAGGGGGTATGGCTACACCTTC. Protein product: CASSDDRGYGYTF. The chain employs TRBV5-8 and TRBJ1-2; the match to TRBD1 covers 9 bases. From germline, CDR1 is SGHTS and CDR2 YDEGEE. With 4 bases clipped from V and 5 bases from J, the junction kept 3 bases outside the gene matches. This CDR3 has 13 residues.

The chain joins TRBV6-5 to TRBJ1-2; 9 bases line up with TRBD1. Trimming removed 5 bases from V and 5 bases from J; junction bases left unmatched: 3. The length of the CDR3 is 13 residues. In germline, CDR1 is MNHEY, CDR2 SVGAGI. Here the CDR3 reads CASSLGTGYGYTF. CDR3 bases: TGTGCCAGCAGTCTCGGGACAGGGTATGGCTACACCTTC.

The chain has TRBV28 and TRBJ1-3, with 7 bases identical to TRBD1. This CDR3 is 15 amino acids long. CDR1 and CDR2 (germline): MDHEN, SYDVKM. V lost 6 bases and J lost 0; bases outside the gene matches: 5. The DNA for the CDR3 is TGTGCCAGCAGCCCGACAGGGAGCTCTGGAAACACCATATATTTT. Its translation: CASSPTGSSGNTIYF.

This rearrangement joins TRBV28 to TRBJ1-5; D uncertain. The CDR3 runs 13 residues. V dropped 5 bases and J dropped 3 bases, with 8 bases sitting between them. Germline loops: CDR1 MDHEN, CDR2 SYDVKM. CDR3 sequence: CASSPQVNQPQHF. Written as DNA, the CDR3 is TGTGCCAGCAGTCCCCAGGTCAATCAGCCCCAGCATTTT.

This clone was detected only once. The chain uses TRBV29-1 and TRBJ1-2; D unresolved. Germline loops: CDR1 SQVTM, CDR2 ANQGSEA. The germline V and J ends were trimmed by 7 bases and 4 bases, with 10 bases remaining between them. The length of the CDR3 is 11 residues. The CDR3 protein is CSALDLYGYTF. In DNA, the CDR3 is TGCAGCGCGTTGGATCTCTATGGCTACACCTTC.

The rearrangement uses TRBV28 and TRBJ2-7; 8 bases line up with TRBD2. The CDR3 extends over 15 amino acids. Per the germline V gene, CDR1 is MDHEN and CDR2 is SYDVKM. V trimming: 4 bases; J trimming: 3 bases; junction bases outside the gene matches: 8. The chain's CDR3 is CASSSLLAAHYEQYF. As DNA, the CDR3 is TGTGCCAGCAGTTCCTTACTAGCGGCCCACTACGAGCAGTACTTC.

The J gene is TRBJ1-3, the V gene TRBV19; D is undetermined. Germline CDR1 reads LNHDA; CDR2 reads SQIVND (reference sequence). The CDR3 is 14 amino acids. V dropped 1 base and J dropped 0 bases, with 4 bases sitting between them. CDR3 in amino acids: CASSIGSSGNTIYF. The CDR3 DNA reads TGTGCCAGTAGTATAGGAAGCTCTGGAAACACCATATATTTT. Full variable domain (remainder filled in from reference TRBV19 and TRBJ1-3): DGGITQSPKYLFRKEGQNVTLSCEQNLNHDAMYWYRQDPGQGLRLIYYSQIVNDFQKGDIAEGYSVSREKKESFPLTVTSAQKNPTAFYLCASSIGSSGNTIYFGEGSWLTVV.

This chain links TRBV7-2 with TRBJ2-3, with D tentatively TRBD2 (6 bases). The germline CDR1 and CDR2 sequences are SGHTA and FQGNSA. The ends were cut back, 3 bases at V and 1 base at J, with 8 bases in the middle. CDR3 length equals 14 residues. CDR3 sequence reads: CASSFSGGTDTQYF. The CDR3 bases are TGTGCCAGCAGCTTTAGCGGTGGCACAGATACGCAGTATTTT.

The gene calls are TRBV6-5 and TRBJ1-4; D gene uncertain. The CDR3 has 15 residues. V was pared by 0 bases and J by 8 bases, with 13 bases between. Germline CDR1 and CDR2: MNHEY and SVGAGI. This CDR3 is CASSYSRGGGEKLFF. DNA of the CDR3: TGTGCCAGCAGTTACTCGAGAGGAGGAGGAGAAAAACTGTTTTTT.

The chain couples TRBV27 to TRBJ2-3; unclear D gene. V lost 5 bases to trimming and J lost 1 base, with 4 bases between them. The CDR3 consists of 12 residues. The germline V gene encodes CDR1 MNHEY and CDR2 SMNVEV (reference sequence). The CDR3 DNA is TGTGCCAGCAGTCCAGGCACAGATACGCAGTATTTT. Translation gives CASSPGTDTQYF.

This clone was seen a few times. The chain joins TRBV7-3 to TRBJ1-2; D call uncertain. Between the trimmed V and J ends, which lost 4 bases and 5 bases, there was a span of 5 bases. The CDR3 is made up of 11 amino acids. Germline V CDR1 and CDR2: SGHTA, FQGTGA. CDR3 sequence (DNA): TGTGCCAGCAGCTCTGGGTATGGCTACACCTTC. It specifies CASSSGYGYTF.